What follows describes a single T cell receptor (beta chain). As originally analysed: How many nucleated cells were present was estimated from reference gene primer amplification. Sequencing was performed with immunoSEQ multiplex PCR; in TCRdb, only in-frame clones are kept and a portion is missing. That table gives V, J and clone size, and the DNA gave D and trimming. The sample yields around 130,000 clones, about 87% seen once. This sample was included in a study of blood T cell repertoires in COVID-19. Background on the study: There were acute and convalescent COVID-19 samples, and they came from the United States, Italy and Spain. PBMCs, B-cell-depleted T cells, or T cells provided the cDNA or gDNA that made up the material.

V trimming: 4 bases; J trimming: 0 bases; junction bases outside the gene matches: 7. CDR1 MNHEY and CDR2 SVGEGT come from the germline V gene. This CDR3 spans 16 amino acids. This sequence originates from a human donor with COVID-19, enrolled during active disease. The donor label of this sample is uncertain. The sequenced material came from peripheral blood. The chain employs TRBV6-2 or TRBV6-3 and TRBJ2-7; 9 positions match TRBD2. CDR3 bases: TGTGCCAGCAGTTCCCTGGGAGCGGGGGGCTCCTACGAGCAGTACTTC. It encodes CASSSLGAGGSYEQYF.